This TCR beta chain originates from a study of T cells after yellow fever vaccination. Study-level information: Low-cell-number fractions underwent preparation using SMART-Seq v4 Ultra Low Input.

Remarks on this clonotype: Its matching antigen is unknown.

Production of TCR cDNA was by 5'RACE template switching, which also added a universal primer site and UMIs. TCRdb ran MiXCR on the 5' RACE reads and lists one entry per CDR3 protein. This repertoire shows about 370,000 distinct CDR3 sequences, 9.5% to 13% found once; its top ten account for around 20%. The study's findings and limits: High-abundance clonotypes from the bulk population could contaminate FACS-sorted repertoires.

J gave up 5 bases and V 6 bases, and 7 bases lay outside the gene matches. The CDR3 runs to 15 residues. Specimen: PBMCs, collected on the day of the first yellow fever vaccination. The origin of this receptor is a man aged 18 to 29 who received the YFV17D yellow fever vaccine. The V and J genes are TRBV12-3 or TRBV12-4 and TRBJ1-5; 10 positions match TRBD1. The CDR3 spells CASRPTGGGDQPQHF. CDR3 nucleotide sequence: TGTGCCAGCAGGCCGACAGGGGGCGGCGATCAGCCCCAGCATTTT.